This T cell receptor beta chain was recorded in a study of CD8 T cells in Susac syndrome. RNA was extracted with the RNeasy kit, and a quantity of 0.5 to 1 ug was reverse transcribed using random hexamers. MiXCR, run by TCRdb on the immunoSEQ multiplex PCR reads, gives a single entry per CDR3 protein. The sample yields roughly 110,000 distinct CDR3 sequences, approximately 90% seen once. The sequence was obtained from a human donor in good health. Sequences were obtained from CD8+ T cells from PBMCs.

The chain's CDR3 is CATQSDRVTGELFF. The CDR3 region has the DNA TGTGCCACCCAGTCTGACAGAGTCACCGGGGAGCTGTTTTTT. The chain is built from TRBV24-1 and TRBJ2-2; perhaps TRBD1 as D (5 bases). Per germline, CDR1 KGHDR and CDR2 SFDVKD. With 9 bases removed from V and 4 bases from J, the gap between germline ends came to 14 bases. This CDR3 is built from 14 residues.